This is a list of T cell receptor beta chains from one sample in a study of blood T cells in healthy people across ages. TCRdb analysed the 5' RACE reads with MiXCR anew, one entry per CDR3 protein. The sample consists of about 1.4 million distinct CDR3 sequences, approximately 59% of them appearing once. Sequenced sample: blood. These receptors were taken from a young man in good health. Both conserved end residues are part of each CDR3. A D gene is named only where the DNA matches it firmly. Size is stated for part of the rows, as once, few or many counts, or as a class when the clone is expanded.

d_call	v_call	clone_size	j_call	cdr3_nt	cdr3_aa
NA	TRBV7-6	NA	TRBJ2-1	TGTGCCAGCAGACAAACTAGAGGTGCCAACAATGAGCAGTTCTTC	CASRQTRGANNEQFF
TRBD1	TRBV7-2	NA	TRBJ1-6	TGTGCCAGCGGAGTCGACAGGGCCCGTAATTCACCCCTCCACTTT	CASGVDRARNSPLHF
NA	TRBV20-1	NA	TRBJ1-1	TGCAGTGCTAGAGTCGGGGACACGGAGAACACTGAAGCTTTCTTT	CSARVGDTENTEAFF
TRBD2	TRBV29-1	NA	TRBJ2-3	TGCAGCGTCCGCGGGACTAGCGGGGACACAGATACGCAGTATTTT	CSVRGTSGDTDTQYF
TRBD2	TRBV28	NA	TRBJ2-5	TGTGCCAGCAGTTCCACGACTAGCGGGGGGTTCGGACCGGCTAAAGAGACCCAGTACTTC	CASSSTTSGGFGPAKETQYF
NA	TRBV29-1	few	TRBJ2-1	TGCAGCGTTGAAGAGTCTAACAATGAGCAGTTCTTC	CSVEESNNEQFF
TRBD1	TRBV14	NA	TRBJ1-2	TGTGCCAGCAGCTACCTGACAGGGGGTGGCTACACCTTC	CASSYLTGGGYTF
TRBD2	TRBV12-5	NA	TRBJ2-1	TGTGCTAGTGGTTTGGGACTAGCGAGACGTATATCCTACAATGAGCAGTTCTTC	CASGLGLARRISYNEQFF
NA	TRBV3-1	NA	TRBJ2-3	TGTGCCAGCAGCCAAGGGACACAAGTAAGCACAGATACGCAGTATTTT	CASSQGTQVSTDTQYF
NA	TRBV12-3/TRBV12-4	NA	TRBJ2-5	TGTGCCAGCAGTCCCTCAGGACACTCACAAGAGACCCAGTACTTC	CASSPSGHSQETQYF
NA	TRBV4-1	few	TRBJ2-5	TGCGCCAGCAGCCAAGGACAGGCAAGGGTAGAGACCCAGTACTTC	CASSQGQARVETQYF
NA	TRBV6-4	once	TRBJ2-2	TGTGCCAGCAGTCCCTACTTCGACACCGGGGAGCTGTTTTTT	CASSPYFDTGELFF
NA	TRBV7-9	NA	TRBJ2-6	TGTGCCAGCAGCTGGTTGCGGGGGGCCAACGTCCTGACTTTC	CASSWLRGANVLTF
NA	TRBV6-6	few	TRBJ1-2	TGTGCCAGCAGTTACTCGTCTGGGCCGAACTATGGCTACACCTTC	CASSYSSGPNYGYTF
NA	TRBV28	NA	TRBJ2-1	TGTGCCAGCAGTCTGACATTCAATGAGCAGTTCTTC	CASSLTFNEQFF
NA	TRBV5-1	NA	TRBJ2-3	TGCGCCAGCAAGGCGGATAACACAGATACGCAGTATTTT	CASKADNTDTQYF
NA	TRBV12-3/TRBV12-4	NA	TRBJ2-3	TGTGCCAGCAGTTGGGTCGACTTGCCGGGAGAAACGCAGTATTTT	CASSWVDLPGETQYF
NA	TRBV27	NA	TRBJ1-5	TGTGCCAGCAGCCCCTGGGGAAAGGATCAGCCCCAGCATTTT	CASSPWGKDQPQHF
TRBD2	TRBV4-1	NA	TRBJ2-1	TGCGCCAGCAGCCTAAACCACGGGGGGGGGAGATCCTACAATGAGCAGTTCTTC	CASSLNHGGGRSYNEQFF
NA	TRBV5-6	few	TRBJ2-1	TGTGCCAGCAGCTTGACTGTGTCCGACAATGAGCAGTTCTTC	CASSLTVSDNEQFF
TRBD2	TRBV20-1	few	TRBJ2-5	TGCAGTGCTAGTTCCTTCGCGGGAGTGGGTTACAATGAGCAGTACTTC	CSASSFAGVGYNEQYF
NA	TRBV4-3	few	TRBJ2-1	TGCGCCAGCAGCCAAGACCGGCGGAGCTCCTACAATGAGCAGTTCTTC	CASSQDRRSSYNEQFF
NA	TRBV11-2	NA	TRBJ2-6	TGTGCCAGCAGCTCCGCTCAGCGAGGGGCCAACGTCCTGACTTTC	CASSSAQRGANVLTF
NA	TRBV29-1	NA	TRBJ2-5	TGCAGCGTTGAATCAGGGGTGGAGACCCAGTACTTC	CSVESGVETQYF
NA	TRBV4-1	NA	TRBJ2-3	TGCGCCAGCAGCCAAGGGGGGGAAGCTTATCAAGAGTATTTT	CASSQGGEAYQEYF
NA	TRBV6-6	NA	TRBJ2-3	TGTGCCAGCAGACCAGGGTTGGCTCCAGATACGCAGTATTTT	CASRPGLAPDTQYF
NA	TRBV28	NA	TRBJ2-3	TGTGCCAGCAGTATTGGACCAACTACAACGCAGTATTTT	CASSIGPTTTQYF
NA	TRBV4-1	NA	TRBJ1-6	TGCGCCAGCAGCCAAGATTACCAATCATACGGGGAATCACCCCTCCACTTT	CASSQDYQSYGESPLHF
TRBD2	TRBV4-1	few	TRBJ2-7	TGCGCCAGCAGCCAAGAAGGTCTAGCGGCATACGAGCAGTACTTC	CASSQEGLAAYEQYF
TRBD1	TRBV2	few	TRBJ2-3	TGTGCCAGCAGTGTCGGAAGGACAGGGTTCACAGATACGCAGTATTTT	CASSVGRTGFTDTQYF
TRBD1	TRBV28	NA	TRBJ2-7	TGTGCCAGCAGTCCGTGGACAGGGTGGAAGTACTTC	CASSPWTGWKYF
TRBD1	TRBV27	NA	TRBJ1-1	TGTGCCAGCAGTCCGACAGGGGTTGAGAACACTGAAGCTTTCTTT	CASSPTGVENTEAFF
TRBD1	TRBV10-3	NA	TRBJ2-4	TGTGCCTCCCGGGACAGTGACATTCAGTACTTC	CASRDSDIQYF
TRBD2	TRBV4-2	NA	TRBJ2-1	TGTGCCAGCAGCCTAGCGTCGGGGGGGGCCTACAATGAGCAGTTCTTC	CASSLASGGAYNEQFF
NA	TRBV15	few	TRBJ1-2	TGTGCCACCAGCAGAGATTTTACCGCCCTCTATGGCTACACCTTC	CATSRDFTALYGYTF
NA	TRBV6-5	NA	TRBJ2-7	TGTGCCAGCAGTACGTTAGCACACGAGCAGTACTTC	CASSTLAHEQYF
NA	TRBV5-1	NA	TRBJ2-6	TGCGCCAGCAACCCCGGGGGTGGGGCCAACGTCCTGACTTTC	CASNPGGGANVLTF
NA	TRBV10-3	many	TRBJ2-3	TGTGCCATCCAATCGGGCGGATACACAGATACGCAGTATTTT	CAIQSGGYTDTQYF
NA	TRBV14	few	TRBJ1-2	TGTGCCAGCAGCCAAGAAGGGAGTCCCTATGGCTACACCTTC	CASSQEGSPYGYTF
NA	TRBV10-3	NA	TRBJ2-3	TGTGCCATAAGAAAGGACAGAGGCACAGATACGCAGTATTTT	CAIRKDRGTDTQYF
TRBD2	TRBV7-2	NA	TRBJ2-3	TGTGCCAGCAGCCTTGGGACTAGCGGGAAAAGGGGAGATACGCAGTATTTT	CASSLGTSGKRGDTQYF
NA	TRBV27	NA	TRBJ2-6	TGTGCCAGCAGTTTAAGAGGCAGGCCTACCGGAGGGGCCAACGTCCTGACTTTC	CASSLRGRPTGGANVLTF
NA	TRBV6-1	NA	TRBJ2-3	TGTGCCAGCAGTGGAGAGAGAGTTTCCACAGATACGCAGTATTTT	CASSGERVSTDTQYF
NA	TRBV20-1	NA	TRBJ2-1	TGCAGCGCCGGAAGGGGAGCAGCTGAGCAGTTCTTC	CSAGRGAAEQFF
TRBD1	TRBV6-1	few	TRBJ2-7	TGTGCCAGCAGGGGGACAGGAACACCCTACGAGCAGTACTTC	CASRGTGTPYEQYF
TRBD1	TRBV4-3	once	TRBJ2-3	TGCGCCAGCAGCCAAGATTCAGAGACAGGGGGTTCAGATACGCAGTATTTT	CASSQDSETGGSDTQYF
NA	TRBV20-1	NA	TRBJ1-4	TGCAGTGCTAGGACGGGGATTGGTGATGAAAAACTGTTTTTT	CSARTGIGDEKLFF
NA	TRBV25-1	few	TRBJ2-1	TGTGCCAGCAGTGAATATGGCTCCTTTTTGCACAATGAGCAGTTCTTC	CASSEYGSFLHNEQFF
NA	TRBV27	NA	TRBJ2-5	NA	CASSSSGEETQYF
TRBD1	TRBV6-2/TRBV6-3	NA	TRBJ1-2	TGTGCCAGCAGGGAACAGGGGGCGGTTTCTGGCTACACCTTC	CASREQGAVSGYTF